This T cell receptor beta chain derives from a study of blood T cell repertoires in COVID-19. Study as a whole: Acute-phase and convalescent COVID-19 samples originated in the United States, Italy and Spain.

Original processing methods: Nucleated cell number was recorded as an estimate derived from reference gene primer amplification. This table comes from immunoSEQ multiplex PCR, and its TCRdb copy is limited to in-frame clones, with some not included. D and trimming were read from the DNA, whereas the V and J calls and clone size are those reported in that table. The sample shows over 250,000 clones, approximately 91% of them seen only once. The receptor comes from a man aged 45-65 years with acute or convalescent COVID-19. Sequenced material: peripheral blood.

CDR3 loop: CASSPNGGQTYSGNTIYF. As DNA, the CDR3 is TGTGCCAGCTCACCAAACGGCGGACAGACATACTCTGGAAACACCATATATTTT. The chain combines TRBV18 with TRBJ1-3; a weak D match, TRBD1 (6 bases). CDR3 length: 18 amino acids. Germline V gene sequence: CDR1 KGHSH, CDR2 LQKENI. Trimming removed 2 bases at V and 0 bases at J, with 17 bases between.